This T cell receptor (beta chain) emerged from a study of memory CD8 T cells in hepatitis C reinfection. Looking at the study overall: After reinfection, a couple of primary-infection resolvers became chronically infected.

The CDR3 consists of 15 residues. With V trimmed by 6 bases and J by 8 bases, 9 bases remained unmatched. Germline assignment: CDR1 SEHNR and CDR2 FQNEAQ (reference sequence). The table came from immunoSEQ multiplex PCR; TCRdb's copy has only in-frame clones and leaves some out. Among more than 45,000 clones, roughly 89% were seen once, and the ten largest hold over 0.95%. Indicated time point: pre-reinfection, 55 to 20 weeks before reinfection detection. Sorted cells were sequenced directly ex vivo without any in vitro expansion. V gene TRBV7-9 combines with J gene TRBJ2-1; 11 bases align to TRBD2. Sequencing used naive CD8+ T cells sorted from blood. This TCR derives from a man younger than 35 with hepatitis C virus infection. CDR3 protein: CASRHSGGAFYEQFF. CDR3 nucleotide sequence: TGTGCCAGCAGACATAGCGGGGGGGCCTTCTATGAGCAGTTCTTC. The variable domain in full, with the rest retrieved from reference TRBV7-9 and TRBJ2-1, is DTGVSQNPRHKITKRGQNVTFRCDPISEHNRLYWYRQTLGQGPEFLTYFQNEAQLEKSRLLSDRFSAERPKGSFSTLEIQRTEQGDSAMYLCASRHSGGAFYEQFFGPGTRLTVL.